The entry below describes one T cell receptor beta chain. Its target is not known. A multiplex PCR was run with 60 Vbeta primers and 13 Jbeta primers. Sequencing was performed with immunoSEQ multiplex PCR; in TCRdb, only in-frame clones are kept and a portion is missing. The profile shows roughly 150,000 clones, 65% to 85% of them singletons. The data are from a study of cytomegalovirus exposure and HLA in healthy donors. Study context: From HLA-typed donors, an early data release held tens of millions of unique TCRs. Points from the study as a whole: Presence/absence analyses treated sequencing depth as roughly uniform across donors. Using a false discovery rate of 0.05, a later analysis showed that roughly 16,000 TCR beta sequences were associated with HLA alleles.

The germline gives CDR1 SGHVS, CDR2 FQNEAQ. V lost 5 bases to trimming and J lost 7 bases; unmatched junction nucleotides: 7. CDR3 length: 14 residues. The receptor comes from a boy aged 2-9 years in good health and CMV-seronegative. Sequenced input: PBMCs. The chain employs TRBV7-8 and TRBJ2-1, with 8 positions matching TRBD1. The CDR3 is CASSPGQGGNEQFF. The CDR3 DNA reads as TGTGCCAGCAGCCCTGGACAGGGAGGTAATGAGCAGTTCTTC.